One and the same sample provided the 16 T cell receptor beta chains below, sequenced in a study of sequential checkpoint blockade in melanoma. The repertoire was sequenced with immunoSEQ multiplex PCR; TCRdb's copy has only in-frame clones and lacks some. The sample consists of over 15,000 clones, 65% to 85% of them appearing once. Treatment reported: randomized to nivolumab then ipilimumab (arm A) or the reverse (arm B). This sample comprised CD8+ T cells sorted from blood (inferred from file names), obtained from a patient given nivolumab and ipilimumab in sequence. Receptors originate from a human donor with melanoma.

The rearrangement links TRBV11-3 to TRBJ2-1, with 7 nucleotides matching TRBD2. V gave up 5 bases and J gave up 4 bases; unmatched junction bases: 8. CDR3 length: 15 residues. Germline CDR1 reads SGHNT; CDR2 reads YENEEA. CDR3 bases: TGTGCCAGCAGCCCCGGGGGGAGACAATACAATGAGCAGTTCTTC. Amino acids: CASSPGGRQYNEQFF.

V and J are TRBV7-8 and TRBJ1-4; D may be TRBD1 (5 bases). Germline CDR1 is SGHVS and CDR2 is FQNEAQ. Trimming removed 4 bases from V and 6 bases from J, with 15 bases in between. This CDR3 has 15 residues. The CDR3 nucleotides are TGTGCCAGCAGCTCCCAGGACAACCCTTATGAAAAACTGTTTTTT. Its translation: CASSSQDNPYEKLFF.

This clone is medium-sized by share. The CDR3 DNA is TGTGCCTGGAGTTGGACCAGGGACGAGCAGTACTTC. Translating it yields CAWSWTRDEQYF. This chain joins TRBV30 and TRBJ2-7; a weak D match, TRBD1 (5 bases). The germline V gene has CDR1 GTSNPN and CDR2 SVGIG (reference sequence). Trimming cost V 2 bases and J 5 bases, with 10 bases left between them. The CDR3 runs 12 residues.

The chain combines TRBV7-6 with TRBJ2-3, with D possibly TRBD2 on 5 matching bases. Germline V gene lookup returns CDR1 SGHVS and CDR2 FNYEAQ. The germline V and J ends were trimmed by 3 bases and 2 bases, with 9 bases remaining between them. The CDR3 contains 14 residues. The CDR3 region is CASSFGETTDTQYF. The CDR3 region has the DNA TGTGCCAGCAGCTTTGGGGAGACCACAGATACGCAGTATTTT. Full variable domain (missing parts from reference TRBV7-6 and TRBJ2-3): GAGVSQSPRYKVTKRGQDVALRCDPISGHVSLYWYRQALGQGPEFLTYFNYEAQQDKSGLPNDRFSAERPEGSISTLTIQRTEQRDSAMYRCASSFGETTDTQYFGPGTRLTVL.

This rearrangement joins TRBV7-2 to TRBJ1-1; TRBD1 matches at 12 bases. This CDR3 is 15 amino acids long. The germline V gene has CDR1 SGHTA and CDR2 FQGNSA. J gave up 4 bases and V 5 bases, and 5 bases lay outside the gene matches. CDR3 protein: CASSISGQGATEAFF. CDR3 nucleotide sequence: TGTGCCAGCAGCATCTCGGGACAGGGGGCCACTGAAGCTTTCTTT.

This chain connects TRBV14 to TRBJ2-4; the match to TRBD2 covers 12 bases. From germline, CDR1 is SGHDN and CDR2 FVKESK. This CDR3 region has 17 residues. The trim removed 3 bases at V and 0 bases at J, leaving 3 bases unmatched. CDR3 sequence: CASSHRLAGVAKNIQYF. CDR3 nucleotide sequence: TGTGCCAGCAGCCACAGACTAGCGGGGGTAGCCAAAAACATTCAGTACTTC.

V is TRBV29-1 and J is TRBJ2-7; 8 bases align to TRBD1. Germline CDR1 SQVTM, CDR2 ANQGSEA. The trim removed 6 bases at V and 3 bases at J, leaving 4 bases unmatched. CDR3 size: 12 residues. CDR3 DNA sequence: TGCAGCGTAGGGACAGGTCACTACGAGCAGTACTTC. This sequence encodes CSVGTGHYEQYF.

The chain recombines TRBV14 with TRBJ1-1; 7 bases align to TRBD1. The CDR3 is 15 residues long. Germline V CDR1 and CDR2: SGHDN, FVKESK. The J segment lost 0 bases and the V segment lost 5 bases, leaving 6 bases of the junction unmatched. The CDR3 DNA reads TGTGCCAGCAGCACCCGACAGGGCATGAACACTGAAGCTTTCTTT. Encoded protein: CASSTRQGMNTEAFF.

V and J are TRBV4-1 and TRBJ2-1, with 8 nucleotides matching TRBD2. CDR3 length: 15 residues. The V gene's germline CDR1 is MGHRA and CDR2 YSYEKL. V shed 4 bases and J 8 bases; nucleotides not matched to a gene: 10. Here the CDR3 reads CASSRSGRSGYEQFF. The CDR3 DNA follows: TGCGCCAGCAGCCGCAGCGGGAGAAGTGGTTATGAGCAGTTCTTC.

The CDR3 region is CASSTGLNTGELFF. CDR3 nucleotides: TGTGCCAGCAGTACGGGACTCAACACCGGGGAGCTGTTTTTT. This rearrangement joins TRBV28 to TRBJ2-2, with D perhaps matching TRBD2 (6 bases). V was shortened by 5 bases and J by 2 bases, with 9 bases between the two germline ends. This CDR3 contains 14 residues. Germline V CDR1 and CDR2: MDHEN, SYDVKM. The variable domain in full, completed from reference TRBV28 and TRBJ2-2, reads DVKVTQSSRYLVKRTGEKVFLECVQDMDHENMFWYRQDPGLGLRLIYFSYDVKMKEKGDIPEGYSVSREKKERFSLILESASTNQTSMYLCASSTGLNTGELFFGEGSRLTVL.

By sample share, this clone is medium-sized. The chain is built from TRBV4-2 and TRBJ2-1; D gene ambiguous. Germline V gene lookup returns CDR1 LGHNA and CDR2 YNFKEQ. The CDR3 runs to 12 residues. Deletions cut 5 bases from V and 5 bases from J, with 7 bases between. DNA of the CDR3: TGTGCCAGCAGCGCGAGAGACAATGAGCAGTTCTTC. Amino acid sequence: CASSARDNEQFF.

The chain combines TRBV6-6 with TRBJ2-7, with 7 bases that match TRBD1. V lost 8 bases to trimming and J lost 6 bases; unmatched junction nucleotides: 13. Germline CDR1 and CDR2: MNHNY and SVGAGI (reference sequence). The CDR3 sequence is 14 residues long. The CDR3 bases are TGTGCCAGCGGCGAAAGTGAGGGGGCGATCGAGCAGTACTTC. Its translation: CASGESEGAIEQYF.

The chain couples TRBV7-9 to TRBJ2-3; 9 positions agree with TRBD2. Germline V gives CDR1 SEHNR, CDR2 FQNEAQ (reference sequence). Trimming removed 9 bases from V and 10 bases from J; junction bases left unmatched: 2. The CDR3 totals 10 residues. The CDR3: CASRGRAQYF. As DNA, the CDR3 is TGTGCCAGTCGCGGGAGGGCGCAGTATTTT.

This rearrangement joins TRBV9 to TRBJ2-2, with TRBD1 matching over 11 bases. CDR1 SGDLS and CDR2 YYNGEE come from the germline V gene. CDR3 length: 15 residues. The J segment lost 6 bases and the V segment lost 0 bases, leaving 1 base of the junction unmatched. The CDR3 loop reads CASSVGTGGAGELFF. The CDR3 region has the DNA TGTGCCAGCAGCGTAGGGACAGGGGGCGCCGGGGAGCTGTTTTTT.

The V call is TRBV25-1, the J call TRBJ2-1; D possibly corresponds to TRBD2 (5 bases). V was trimmed by 7 bases and J by 4 bases, leaving 14 bases between them. This CDR3 has 14 residues. CDR1 and CDR2 from the germline V gene are MGHDK and SYGVNS. CDR3 amino acids: CASNSPGSYNEQFF. The CDR3 bases are TGTGCCAGCAACTCTCCGGGATCTTACAATGAGCAGTTCTTC.

The rearrangement joins TRBV6-6 to TRBJ1-2, with D maybe TRBD1 (5 bases). The CDR3 extends over 14 amino acids. CDR1 and CDR2 (germline): MNHNY, SVGAGI (reference sequence). V was trimmed by 5 bases and J by 4 bases, leaving 14 bases between them. CDR3 residues: CASSPVAGSYGYTF. The CDR3 DNA follows: TGTGCCAGCAGTCCTGTGGCAGGGTCCTATGGCTACACCTTC.